The 10 T cell receptor beta chains below all came from one sample that was sequenced in a study of blood T cell repertoires in COVID-19 (TCRdb year 2020). To prepare the library, the immunoSEQ multiplex PCR assay was applied. TCRdb obtained this table from immuneACCESS and retained in-frame rearrangements with V and J assigned. These tables miss some clones; where compared with another copy, unresolved V genes account for less than half of the shortfall, and the remainder is unexplained. This sample gives tens of thousands of clones in total; 89% of them show up just once. Jointly, the top ten make up under 30% of the sample. The specimen sequenced was peripheral blood. Receptor source: a man older than 75 with acute or convalescent COVID-19.

V and J are TRBV24-1 and TRBJ2-1; 12 bases fit TRBD2. The CDR3 consists of 19 residues. Germline values: CDR1 KGHDR, CDR2 SFDVKD. Unmatched junction bases numbered 11, after V lost 6 bases and J lost 0 bases. The CDR3 DNA follows: TGTGCCACCAGTCGGCTAGCGGGAGGGTTAATAAGCTCCTACAATGAGCAGTTCTTC. Protein sequence: CATSRLAGGLISSYNEQFF.

The J gene is TRBJ2-2, the V gene TRBV6-2 or TRBV6-3; a possible D gene is TRBD2 (5 bases). V lost 0 bases and J lost 5, with 13 bases in between. The germline V gene encodes CDR1 MNHEY and CDR2 SVGEGT. The CDR3 runs 16 residues. CDR3 amino acids: CASSYSSPGNTGELFF. The CDR3 DNA reads as TGTGCCAGCAGTTACTCCAGCCCGGGGAATACCGGGGAGCTGTTTTTT.

The chain employs TRBV5-1 and TRBJ1-1; D remains unclear. Germline CDR1 SGHRS, CDR2 YFSETQ. V dropped 4 bases and J dropped 1 base, with 8 bases sitting between them. The CDR3 totals 13 residues. As DNA, the CDR3 is TGCGCCAGCAGCCACAGCGGGAACACTGAAGCTTTCTTT. Encoded protein: CASSHSGNTEAFF.

V gene TRBV5-1 combines with J gene TRBJ2-2; possibly TRBD1 for D (6 bases). CDR1 and CDR2 (germline): SGHRS, YFSETQ. The CDR3 is 17 residues long. V was clipped by 0 bases and J by 0 bases, with 12 bases between them. CDR3 sequence (DNA): TGCGCCAGCAGCTTGGCAGGGGCGGACGCGAACACCGGGGAGCTGTTTTTT. The encoded protein is CASSLAGADANTGELFF.

This clone was recorded only once. This chain links TRBV5-4 with TRBJ2-5, with 9 positions matching TRBD1. With V trimmed by 4 bases and J by 3 bases, 4 bases remained unmatched. Germline V gene sequence: CDR1 SGHNT, CDR2 YYREEE (reference sequence). There are 14 residues in the CDR3. The CDR3 loop reads CASSVTGGEETQYF. The CDR3 DNA reads as TGTGCCAGCAGCGTGACAGGGGGGGAAGAGACCCAGTACTTC.

The chain has TRBV6-5 and TRBJ2-7; the D gene is possibly TRBD2 (5 bases). Germline CDR1 reads MNHEY; CDR2 reads SVGAGI. Trimming cost V 8 bases and J 0 bases, with 11 bases left between them. The CDR3 contains 13 residues. The CDR3: CASGGRFSYEQYF. CDR3 sequence (DNA): TGTGCCAGCGGAGGCAGGTTCTCCTACGAGCAGTACTTC.

The chain combines TRBV7-8 with TRBJ1-5; 9 nucleotides line up with TRBD1. Unmatched junction bases numbered 6, after V lost 1 base and J lost 11 bases. The CDR3 consists of 14 residues. Germline CDR1 SGHVS, CDR2 FQNEAQ. The CDR3 loop is CASSLGGRQGAQHF. DNA for the CDR3: TGTGCCAGCAGCTTAGGAGGGAGACAGGGGGCCCAGCATTTT. Full variable domain (rest looked up from reference TRBV7-8 and TRBJ1-5): GAGVSQSPRYKVAKRGQDVALRCDPISGHVSLFWYQQALGQGPEFLTYFQNEAQLDKSGLPSDRFFAERPEGSVSTLKIQRTQQEDSAVYLCASSLGGRQGAQHFGDGTRLSIL.

CDR3 nucleotides: TGTGCCAGCACGGGTTACCAAGAGACCCAGTACTTC. It yields the protein CASTGYQETQYF. The chain links TRBV2 to TRBJ2-5; D unresolved. The CDR3 length is 12 residues. The germline CDR1 and CDR2 sequences are SNHLY and FYNNEI. Deletions cut 7 bases from V and 0 bases from J, with 6 bases between.

As to this clone: The same CDR3 also results from other DNA sequences found in this sample. The V call is TRBV18, the J call TRBJ1-1, with 10 bases fitting TRBD1. The length of the CDR3 is 14 residues. The germline CDR1 and CDR2 sequences are KGHSH and LQKENI. Losses at the gene ends were 3 bases for V and 5 bases for J; bases not matched to a gene: 3. CDR3 protein: CASSPGQGGTEAFF. In nucleotides, the CDR3 is TGTGCCAGCTCACCCGGACAGGGGGGGACTGAAGCTTTCTTT.

This clone has more than one count but fewer than ten. The rearrangement links TRBV18 to TRBJ2-1, with 9 bases fitting TRBD1. The V and J ends lost 6 bases and 7 bases, in that order; junction bases with no gene match: 10. CDR3 length equals 15 residues. Germline V gene data show CDR1 as KGHSH and CDR2 as LQKENI. In DNA form, the CDR3 reads TGTGCCAGCTCCCCTAACAGGGGGCAAGGGAATGAGCAGTTCTTC. Its translation: CASSPNRGQGNEQFF.